This TCR beta chain was identified during a study of blood T cell repertoires in COVID-19 (dated by TCRdb to 2018 to 2021). Some background on the complete study: Samples covering the acute and convalescent phases of COVID-19 were provided by collaborators in the United States, Italy and Spain. The material from the prospective study consisted of cDNA or gDNA derived from T cells, B-cell-depleted T cells, or PBMCs. The dataset comprised deeply sampled blood TCRbeta repertoires from subjects exposed to, actively infected with, or recovered from COVID-19. The repertoires were made available in a free public database intended to serve as a resource for research on the immune response to SARS-CoV-2. The samples were drawn from the first 160 participants of the ongoing ImmuneRACE study and from about 1,200 subjects provided by 6 global collaborators. A de-identified subject ID, COVID-19 status, age in years and sex were almost always included in the sample metadata. HLA class I and class II types, where available, came from metadata supplied by the sample provider rather than from assay-based typing. The paper as a whole reports these results and caveats: How much clinical and demographic metadata was included differed by source and by participant, and the metadata was provided uncurated.

Whole blood was collected in K2EDTA tubes by collaborating institutions according to the institutions' own protocols. Collaborator samples were shipped for TCRbeta analysis as frozen whole blood, isolated PBMCs, or DNA extracted from either sample type. The immunoSEQ Assay, a bias-controlled multiplex PCR, was used to amplify TCRbeta CDR3 regions from genomic DNA. Per the authors' processing: Nucleated cell counts per sample were estimated from amplification of reference gene primers within the assay. Sequence reads were collapsed and filtered to measure the absolute abundance of every unique TCRbeta CDR3 rearrangement. For each sample, productive Simpson clonality was calculated as the square root of Simpson's diversity index across productive rearrangements. TCRdb re-hosts the immuneACCESS table, in-frame sequences only. Its copies lack some clones; in the studies checked, an unresolved V gene accounts for under half of them, and the cause for the rest is not known. D and trimming come from the DNA, and the V and J calls and clone size come from that table. Present in this sample are approximately 140,000 clones, roughly four fifths of which were seen just once. The ten largest account for about 15% of the sample.

This clone was seen a handful of times. Its antigen is currently not known. Nothing much larger sits one base from this clone, and base qualities are not available. The germline V gene (reference sequence) specifies LNHDA as CDR1 and SQIVND as CDR2. The CDR3 has 16 amino acids, counting the end cysteine and phenylalanine. The only DNA kept is the CDR3, 48 bases in frame from the first base. V and J lose 3 bases and 0 bases, and a span of 14 bases separates them. The origin of this receptor is a human donor with acute or convalescent COVID-19. The donor label of this sample is uncertain. What was sequenced was peripheral blood. In this chain, TRBV19 is recombined with TRBJ1-2, with a weak D call of TRBD1 (6 bases match). The nucleotide sequence reads as follows: TGTGCCAGTAGTATCTCAGGACAGATTTCTAACTATGGCTACACCTTC. The translation is CASSISGQISNYGYTF.